Described below is a single T cell receptor beta chain sequence and its context. Trimming left V 5 bases short and J 3 bases short, with 23 bases between. Germline loops: CDR1 SGHVS, CDR2 FQNEAQ. The CDR3 covers 18 residues. PCR involved 60 Vbeta and 13 Jbeta primers. Libraries were prepared by immunoSEQ multiplex PCR; TCRdb keeps only in-frame clonotypes and omits some of them. The sample features roughly 70,000 clones, with 2.5% to 3% in its top ten. These data originate in a study of cytomegalovirus exposure and HLA in healthy donors. The material sequenced was PBMCs. The rearrangement uses TRBV7-8 and TRBJ1-5; maybe TRBD1 (5 bases). The source of this sequence is a man in his forties or fifties in good health and CMV-seronegative. DNA for the CDR3: TGTGCCAGCAGCCCCGGGAGGGCAGGGTTATCGTACAATCAGCCCCAGCATTTT. Translation gives CASSPGRAGLSYNQPQHF.